What follows is one T cell receptor beta chain and its context. This record belongs to a study of T cell responses to AZD1222 COVID-19 vaccine. Trimming removed 0 bases from V and 3 bases from J, with 15 bases in between. The CDR3 is 16 amino acids. Germline V lookup: CDR1 SGHRS, CDR2 YFSETQ. TCRdb's table, derived via immunoSEQ multiplex PCR, lists solely in-frame clones and lacks some. The table records approximately 110,000 clones, more than 80% of them present only once. The material was peripheral blood, obtained 28 days after the second AZD1222 dose. This clonotype originated in an adult who received the AZD1222 COVID-19 vaccine. The chain carries TRBV5-1 and TRBJ1-2, with TRBD1 as a possible D gene (5 bases). This CDR3 reads CASSLEGTKYDYGYTF. The CDR3 DNA sequence: TGCGCCAGCAGCTTGGAGGGGACTAAATATGACTATGGCTACACCTTC.